The 21 T cell receptor beta chains below come from one sample, sequenced in a study of blood T cell repertoires in COVID-19. Method: immunoSEQ multiplex PCR; TCRdb's copy keeps in-frame clones and lacks some. The table lists 300,000 to 400,000 clones, approximately 87% of them singletons. Sequencing was carried out using peripheral blood. These TCRs come from a woman aged 50 to 60 with COVID-19, enrolled during active disease.

The genes are TRBV7-7 and TRBJ2-5; no reliable D call. The CDR3 sequence is 14 residues long. Trimming cost V 5 bases and J 2 bases, with 12 bases left between them. Germline values: CDR1 SSHAT, CDR2 FNYEAQ (reference sequence). Here the CDR3 reads CASSPSGVQETQYF. As DNA, the CDR3 is TGTGCCAGCAGCCCCTCCGGAGTGCAAGAGACCCAGTACTTC. The full variable domain, rest sourced from reference TRBV7-7 and TRBJ2-5, is GAGVSQSPRYKVTKRGQDVTLRCDPISSHATLYWYQQALGQGPEFLTYFNYEAQPDKSGLPSDRFSAERPEGSISTLTIQRTEQRDSAMYRCASSPSGVQETQYFGPGTRLLVL.

This clone was observed once. J is TRBJ1-1 and V is TRBV7-9, with a tentative D call TRBD1 (6 bases). CDR1 and CDR2 from the germline V gene are SEHNR and FQNEAQ (reference sequence). V lost 5 bases, J lost 4 bases, and 14 bases lay in between. CDR3 length: 14 amino acids. The CDR3 sequence: CASSGRQVGTEAFF. The CDR3 nucleotides are TGTGCCAGCAGCGGACGACAGGTTGGCACTGAAGCTTTCTTT.

The V gene is TRBV7-9, the J gene TRBJ2-3, with 7 positions matching TRBD1. The V gene's germline CDR1 is SEHNR and CDR2 FQNEAQ (reference sequence). The CDR3 totals 14 residues. V shed 6 bases, J shed 1 base, and the junction held 4 bases outside the gene matches. The CDR3 is CASSRDRRTDTQYF. The CDR3 DNA reads TGTGCCAGCAGTCGGGACAGACGCACAGATACGCAGTATTTT.

This clone was seen a few times. The V and J genes are TRBV2 and TRBJ2-7; D may be TRBD2 (6 bases). Germline V gene sequence: CDR1 SNHLY, CDR2 FYNNEI. The CDR3 is made up of 12 amino acids. V lost 2 bases and J 4 bases, leaving 6 bases between the germline ends. The CDR3 reads CASSELAYEQYF. In DNA form, the CDR3 reads TGTGCCAGCAGTGAACTAGCGTACGAGCAGTACTTC.

This clone was counted only a few times. The rearrangement uses TRBV10-3 and TRBJ1-5; 7 nucleotides align to TRBD1. V trimming: 6 bases; J trimming: 1 base; junction bases outside the gene matches: 3. The V gene's germline CDR1 is ENHRY and CDR2 SYGVKD. CDR3 size: 14 residues. This CDR3 is CAIRGDSSNQPQHF. The DNA of the CDR3 is TGTGCCATCAGGGGGGACAGCAGCAATCAGCCCCAGCATTTT.

This clone was seen only a few times. CDR3 nucleotide sequence: TGTGCCAGCAATCCGACAGGATCTAATGAAAAACTGTTTTTT. Its protein product is CASNPTGSNEKLFF. The rearrangement joins TRBV2 to TRBJ1-4; D might be TRBD1 (6 bases). Per germline, CDR1 SNHLY and CDR2 FYNNEI. This CDR3 has 14 residues. V was cut by 7 bases and J by 3 bases, with 12 bases left in between.

On this clone itself: The sample holds other DNA sequences that translate to the same CDR3. The chain is built from TRBV2 and TRBJ1-5; unclear D gene. V was shortened by 8 bases and J by 1 base, with 9 bases between the two germline ends. The CDR3 runs to 13 residues. Germline-derived CDR1 and CDR2 are SNHLY and FYNNEI. The CDR3 reads CASRRQSNQPQHF. CDR3 bases: TGTGCCAGCCGTCGCCAGAGCAATCAGCCCCAGCATTTT.

This clone has only a few counts. The rearrangement links TRBV5-1 to TRBJ2-5, with D unclear. This CDR3 contains 12 residues. The ends were cut back, 4 bases at V and 5 bases at J, with 9 bases in the middle. Per germline, CDR1 SGHRS and CDR2 YFSETQ. CDR3 loop: CASSMFGETQYF. The CDR3 region has the DNA TGCGCCAGCAGCATGTTCGGGGAGACCCAGTACTTC. The whole variable domain, filled in from reference TRBV5-1 and TRBJ2-5, reads KAGVTQTPRYLIKTRGQQVTLSCSPISGHRSVSWYQQTPGQGLQFLFEYFSETQRNKGNFPGRFSGRQFSNSRSEMNVSTLELGDSALYLCASSMFGETQYFGPGTRLLVL.

This clone was detected only a few times. CDR3 in DNA: TGTGCCAGCAGTGAAAAAGGGACAGGCCTCTCTGGAAACACCATATATTTT. The encoded protein is CASSEKGTGLSGNTIYF. The chain is built from TRBV6-1 and TRBJ1-3; 8 bases align to TRBD1. Germline V gene lookup returns CDR1 MNHNS and CDR2 SASEGT. V lost 2 bases and J lost 0; bases outside the gene matches: 6. The CDR3 totals 17 residues.

This clone was seen more than once but under ten times. The rearrangement links TRBV6-2 or TRBV6-3 to TRBJ1-1, with D unresolved. The germline V and J ends were trimmed by 3 bases and 5 bases, with 13 bases remaining between them. CDR1 MNHEY and CDR2 SVGEGT come from the germline V gene. This CDR3 has 14 residues. CDR3 protein: CASSYRGRLTEAFF. In DNA form, the CDR3 reads TGTGCCAGCAGTTATCGGGGAAGGTTGACTGAAGCTTTCTTT.

This rearrangement joins TRBV7-9 to TRBJ2-5; 7 nucleotides line up with TRBD1. V lost 1 base and J lost 7; bases outside the gene matches: 12. CDR1 is SEHNR, CDR2 FQNEAQ, per germline (reference sequence). The CDR3 is 16 residues long. The CDR3: CASSLEQQGPLGTQYF. The CDR3 coding sequence is TGTGCCAGCAGCTTAGAGCAACAGGGGCCACTTGGGACCCAGTACTTC.

This rearrangement joins TRBV6-6 to TRBJ1-1; TRBD1 is a possible D gene (5 bases). The V end was cut by 8 bases, the J end by 1 base, with 11 bases between. The CDR3 loop spans 13 amino acids. Germline CDR1 and CDR2: MNHNY and SVGAGI (reference sequence). The CDR3 spells CASQGLGNTEAFF. The CDR3 DNA reads TGTGCCAGCCAGGGTCTTGGGAACACTGAAGCTTTCTTT.

V usage is TRBV9 and J usage is TRBJ2-1, with 8 bases aligning to TRBD1. Germline assignment: CDR1 SGDLS and CDR2 YYNGEE. The CDR3 is 17 residues long. V lost 4 bases, J lost 7 bases, and 16 bases stayed unmatched. In DNA, the CDR3 is TGTGCCAGCAGCAAAGGGGCCGGGACAGGTCTATCGAATGAGCAGTTCTTC. Protein sequence: CASSKGAGTGLSNEQFF.

The rearrangement joins TRBV7-2 to TRBJ2-2, with 9 bases identical to TRBD1. This CDR3 contains 16 residues. Germline V CDR1 and CDR2: SGHTA, FQGNSA. The V gene end was trimmed by 4 bases and the J gene end by 6 bases; junction bases not matched to a gene: 9. Written as DNA, the CDR3 is TGTGCCAGCAGCTACTACAGGGGGCCGTTGGCCGGGGAGCTGTTTTTT. It yields the protein CASSYYRGPLAGELFF.

This clone was detected once. The V call is TRBV2, the J call TRBJ1-5, with TRBD1 identical over 8 bases. Germline-derived CDR1 and CDR2 are SNHLY and FYNNEI. V lost 2 bases and J lost 3; bases outside the gene matches: 3. The CDR3 has 15 residues. Here the CDR3 reads CASSEWGQVNQPQHF. CDR3 coding DNA: TGTGCCAGCAGTGAATGGGGACAGGTCAATCAGCCCCAGCATTTT.

The rearrangement joins TRBV5-6 to TRBJ2-1; 10 bases align to TRBD2. This CDR3 region has 17 residues. Trimming removed 0 bases from V and 3 bases from J; junction bases left unmatched: 6. Germline V gives CDR1 SGHDT, CDR2 YYEEEE. The CDR3 loop is CASSLGELAGRYNEQFF. Written as DNA, the CDR3 is TGTGCCAGCAGCTTGGGCGAACTAGCGGGACGCTACAATGAGCAGTTCTTC.

This chain connects TRBV20-1 to TRBJ2-7; 13 bases are a match to TRBD2. The CDR3 loop spans 15 amino acids. Germline V lookup: CDR1 DFQATT, CDR2 SNEGSKA (reference sequence). With V trimmed by 3 bases and J by 1 base, 3 bases remained unmatched. The CDR3 nucleotides are TGCAGTGCTAGTGGACTAGCGGGAGTGTCCTACGAGCAGTACTTC. Amino acid sequence: CSASGLAGVSYEQYF.

J is TRBJ1-5 and V is TRBV2; D might be TRBD1 (5 bases). Trimming removed 6 bases from V and 0 bases from J, with 12 bases in between. The CDR3 sequence is 15 residues long. Germline V gene lookup returns CDR1 SNHLY and CDR2 FYNNEI. CDR3 DNA: TGTGCCAGCAGGGGGGGGATCCTTAGCAATCAGCCCCAGCATTTT. The encoded protein is CASRGGILSNQPQHF. Combining the CDR3 with reference TRBV2 and TRBJ1-5 gives the whole variable domain EPEVTQTPSHQVTQMGQEVILRCVPISNHLYFYWYRQILGQKVEFLVSFYNNEISEKSEIFDDQFSVERPDGSNFTLKIRSTKLEDSAMYFCASRGGILSNQPQHFGDGTRLSIL.

The chain has TRBV6-2 or TRBV6-3 and TRBJ1-2; no clear D gene. CDR1 is MNHEY, CDR2 SVGEGT, per germline. The V end was cut by 1 base, the J end by 1 base, with 10 bases between. The CDR3 totals 15 residues. The CDR3 DNA follows: TGTGCCAGCAGTTACTTGAGTCCCTATAACTATGGCTACACCTTC. As protein: CASSYLSPYNYGYTF.

This chain links TRBV15 with TRBJ1-2, with D unresolved. The V gene lost 1 base and the J gene lost 4 bases, with 19 bases spanning the gap. Germline V gene lookup returns CDR1 LNHNV and CDR2 YYDKDF (reference sequence). The CDR3 totals 17 residues. DNA of the CDR3: TGTGCCACCAGCAGAGGTAATTTGCGCAACAGCCTCTATGGCTACACCTTC. It specifies CATSRGNLRNSLYGYTF.

V gene TRBV6-1 combines with J gene TRBJ2-3; D call uncertain. Looked up from germline, CDR1 is MNHNS and CDR2 is SASEGT. There are 19 residues in the CDR3. The ends were cut back, 2 bases at V and 0 bases at J, with 21 bases in the middle. The DNA of the CDR3 is TGTGCCAGCAGTGAAACTACCGAGGCAAGACTGACTAGCACAGATACGCAGTATTTT. This translates into CASSETTEARLTSTDTQYF.